This T cell receptor (beta chain) originates from a study of beta chain features in type 1 diabetes (dated by TCRdb to 2016 to 2019). At the level of the whole study: No differences in mean age, gender distribution, total cell number or subset yield were found between patients and healthy donors. A total of around 110,000,000 sorted cells were examined across all samples, and a strong correlation was observed between cell number per subset and RNA yield. The study compared TCRB repertoires of sorted circulating CD4+ T cell subsets between recently diagnosed type 1 diabetes patients and matched healthy donors. Regulatory and stem cell-like memory subsets were obtained from only 8 patients and roughly 8 healthy donors, while naive and central memory subsets were obtained from all 28 donors. Summary of the overall study and its limitations: Because cDNA rather than genomic DNA was sequenced, highly expressing activated cells could have been over-represented, although no difference in activation and CD3 levels was found between groups. HLA sub-analyses involved small numbers of individuals, so any influence of HLA type on TCRB rearrangement remained unresolved. A moderate but significant shortening of TCRB CDR3 length was observed in type 1 diabetes patients in all four CD4+ subsets. At VDJ recombination sites, type 1 diabetes patients had fewer insertions and more deleted nucleotides, which implies abnormalities in thymic rearrangement. Naive, central memory and regulatory TCRB repertoires appeared to be more alike among patients than among healthy donors. PCR may preferentially amplify shorter templates, but because patient and control samples were amplified and corrected together, any resulting skew would affect both groups equally.

In regard to this clone: It has no known antigen specificity. Qualities for individual bases were not recorded, and no much larger clone is one base off.

The High Capacity cDNA Reverse Transcription Kit was used to reverse transcribe all of the isolated RNA, meaning that expressed TCRB transcripts were what got sequenced. Deep immunoSEQ sequencing was applied to naive, central memory and regulatory T cell samples, giving an average of around 3.4 million total reads per sample. Sorted cells were lysed in RLT buffer and RNA was extracted with DNase-treated RNeasy Micro or Mini kits, depending on cell number. Each cell subset was processed on its own to prevent cross-contamination, while patient and healthy donor samples were processed together. The immunoSEQ multiplex PCR was used to amplify TCRB sequences from cDNA, yielding 87-bp fragments that span the CDR3 region. Amplicons were sequenced on the Illumina HiSeq platform. Processing in the source paper ran as follows. Synthetic template baselines were used to correct PCR bias computationally, reads within Hamming distance 2 were collapsed together, and singletons that could not be merged were discarded. Reads were aligned against IMGT so that V, D and J genes, CDR3 length and insertions or deletions at six rearrangement sites could be assigned. Within each subset, clonotype counts were normalized to sorted cell number, after which true diversity and Gini coefficients were computed with the tcR R package. The overlap coefficient, calculated on TCRB nucleotide sequences, was used to quantify repertoire sharing. As a proxy for the pre-selection repertoire, out-of-frame TCRB sequences from naive cells were analyzed. TCRdb took this table from immuneACCESS and kept in-frame rearrangements with V and J called. Such tables lack part of the clones; where checked against another copy, unresolved V genes explain under half of the gap, and the rest is unexplained. V, J and clone size were drawn from that table, and D and trimming were deduced from the DNA. In this sample the table shows nearly 700,000 clones, about an eighth of which occur a single time. 0.022% of the sample lies in the top ten.

From each donor, a single peripheral blood sample of about 120 mL on average was drawn into heparinised tubes. Naive, central memory, regulatory and stem cell-like memory CD4+ T cells were sorted on a BD FACSAria II using a panel including CD45RO, CCR7, CD25, CD127, CD95 and CD27. A purity above 98% was achieved for all sorted populations. PBMCs were isolated immediately by Lymphoprep density gradient centrifugation and stained directly without culture. Samples were stained and sorted in pairs, with one healthy donor and one patient per experiment, so that batch effects were minimized. At the junction V is shortened by 7 bases and J by 4 bases, with 6 bases in between. From the cysteine up to the phenylalanine, the CDR3 has a length of 11 residues. Kept here is only the CDR3 DNA, which spans 33 bases and is read in frame from base 1. Per the germline V gene (reference sequence), SEHNR is the CDR1 and FQNEAQ is the CDR2.

Sequenced sample: naive CD4+ T cells from blood. In light of the paper, this sample's cell subset or site label describes: true naive CD4+ T cells. This TCR came from a man aged 18 to 35 with type 1 diabetes. The chain couples TRBV7-9 to TRBJ2-3, with no reliable assignment of the D segment. The nucleotides are TGTGCCAGCACCCCGTCAGATACGCAGTATTTT. The resulting protein is CASTPSDTQYF.